This TCR beta chain derives from a study of blood T cell repertoires in COVID-19. Overall study: The United States, Italy and Spain were the sources of the acute and convalescent COVID-19 samples.

Method: immunoSEQ multiplex PCR; TCRdb's copy keeps in-frame clones and lacks some. The data show around 100,000 clones, roughly 71% seen once. Looked up from germline, CDR1 is LGHDT and CDR2 is YNNKEL (reference sequence). With V trimmed by 4 bases and J by 5 bases, 5 bases remained unmatched. The CDR3 has 15 residues. The V gene is TRBV3-1 (or the pseudogene TRBV3-2), the J gene TRBJ2-5; TRBD2 matches 12 bases. The TCR was taken from an elderly man with acute or convalescent COVID-19. Sample: peripheral blood. CDR3 region: CASSRTSGNRETQYF. CDR3 nucleotides: TGTGCCAGCAGCCGGACTAGCGGGAACCGGGAGACCCAGTACTTC.